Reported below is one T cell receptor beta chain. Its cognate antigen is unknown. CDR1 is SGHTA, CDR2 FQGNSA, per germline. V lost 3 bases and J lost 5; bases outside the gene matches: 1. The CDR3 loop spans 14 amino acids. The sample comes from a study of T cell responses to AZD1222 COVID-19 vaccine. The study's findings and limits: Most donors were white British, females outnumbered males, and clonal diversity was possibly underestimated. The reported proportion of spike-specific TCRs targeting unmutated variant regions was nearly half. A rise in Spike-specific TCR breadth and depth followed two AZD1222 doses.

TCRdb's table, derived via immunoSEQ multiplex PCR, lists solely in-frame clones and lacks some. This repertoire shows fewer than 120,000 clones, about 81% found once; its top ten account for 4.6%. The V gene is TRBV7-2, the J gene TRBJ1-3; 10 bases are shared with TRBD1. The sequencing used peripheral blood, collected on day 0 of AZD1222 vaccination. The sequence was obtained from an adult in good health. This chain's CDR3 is CASSLGQGRNTIYF. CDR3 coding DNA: TGTGCCAGCAGCTTGGGACAGGGGAGAAACACCATATATTTT.